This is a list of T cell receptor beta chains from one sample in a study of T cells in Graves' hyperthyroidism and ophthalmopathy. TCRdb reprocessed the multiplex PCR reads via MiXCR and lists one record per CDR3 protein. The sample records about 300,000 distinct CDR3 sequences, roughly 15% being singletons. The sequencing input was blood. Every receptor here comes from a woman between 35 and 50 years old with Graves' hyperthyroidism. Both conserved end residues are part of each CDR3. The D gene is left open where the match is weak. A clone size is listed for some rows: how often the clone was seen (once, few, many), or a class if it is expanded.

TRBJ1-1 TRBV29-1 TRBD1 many CSVEWAGGTEAFF TGCAGCGTTGAATGGGCAGGGGGGACTGAAGCTTTCTTT
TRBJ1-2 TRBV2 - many CASPTEIYGYTF TGTGCCAGCCCGACAGAGATCTATGGCTACACCTTC
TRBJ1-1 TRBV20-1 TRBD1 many CSALTGGLTEAFF TGCAGTGCTTTGACAGGGGGACTCACTGAAGCTTTCTTT
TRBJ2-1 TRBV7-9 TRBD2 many CASSSSSGSGGNEQFF TGTGCCAGCAGCTCTTCTAGCGGGAGTGGGGGGAATGAGCAGTTCTTC
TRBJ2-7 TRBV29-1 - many CSVDHAGATYEQYF TGCAGCGTTGATCACGCAGGGGCCACCTACGAGCAGTACTTC
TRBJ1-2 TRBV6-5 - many CASSYFGRVGYGYTF TGTGCCAGCAGTTACTTTGGCAGGGTGGGGTATGGCTACACCTTC
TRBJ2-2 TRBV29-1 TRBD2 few CSTRGGRVLTGELFF TGCAGCACCCGAGGCGGGAGGGTCCTCACCGGGGAGCTGTTTTTT
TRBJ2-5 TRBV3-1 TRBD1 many CASSSRTGGNQETQYF TGTGCCAGCAGCTCACGGACAGGGGGCAACCAAGAGACCCAGTACTTC
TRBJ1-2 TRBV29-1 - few CSVYVYREVNYGYTF TGCAGCGTTTATGTCTACAGGGAGGTAAACTATGGCTACACCTTC
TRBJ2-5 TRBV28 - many CVSGPGSGETQYF TGTGTCAGTGGACCCGGCAGCGGGGAGACCCAGTACTTC
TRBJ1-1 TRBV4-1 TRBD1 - CASTPGGAGMNTEAFF TGCGCCAGCACCCCAGGGGGCGCGGGGATGAACACTGAAGCTTTCTTT
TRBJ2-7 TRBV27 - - CASGFDGPYEQYF TGTGCCAGCGGCTTCGACGGTCCCTACGAGCAGTACTTC
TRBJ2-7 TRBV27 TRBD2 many CASSLSGGSGEQYF TGTGCCAGCAGTTTAAGTGGCGGGAGCGGAGAGCAGTACTTC
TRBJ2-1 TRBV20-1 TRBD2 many CSASSGRSPYNEQFF TGCAGTGCTAGTAGCGGGAGGTCCCCCTACAATGAGCAGTTCTTC
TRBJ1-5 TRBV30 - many CAWSGTVSNQPQHF TGTGCCTGGAGTGGGACAGTTAGCAATCAGCCCCAGCATTTT
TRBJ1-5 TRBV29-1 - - CSAPDSYSNQPQHF TGCAGCGCCCCAGACAGCTATAGCAATCAGCCCCAGCATTTT
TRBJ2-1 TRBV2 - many CASSLDTSEGNEQFF TGTGCCAGCAGTTTGGACACATCCGAGGGTAATGAGCAGTTCTTC
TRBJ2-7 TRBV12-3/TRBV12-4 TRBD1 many CASSFKGGRGTYEQYF TGTGCCAGCAGTTTCAAAGGCGGCAGGGGGACCTACGAGCAGTACTTC
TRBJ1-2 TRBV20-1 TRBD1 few CSAPLEQGLGYTF TGCAGTGCGCCTTTGGAACAGGGGCTTGGCTACACCTTC
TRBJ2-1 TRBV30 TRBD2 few CAWTTTSGRWSYNEQFF TGTGCCTGGACTACGACTAGCGGGAGATGGTCCTACAATGAGCAGTTCTTC